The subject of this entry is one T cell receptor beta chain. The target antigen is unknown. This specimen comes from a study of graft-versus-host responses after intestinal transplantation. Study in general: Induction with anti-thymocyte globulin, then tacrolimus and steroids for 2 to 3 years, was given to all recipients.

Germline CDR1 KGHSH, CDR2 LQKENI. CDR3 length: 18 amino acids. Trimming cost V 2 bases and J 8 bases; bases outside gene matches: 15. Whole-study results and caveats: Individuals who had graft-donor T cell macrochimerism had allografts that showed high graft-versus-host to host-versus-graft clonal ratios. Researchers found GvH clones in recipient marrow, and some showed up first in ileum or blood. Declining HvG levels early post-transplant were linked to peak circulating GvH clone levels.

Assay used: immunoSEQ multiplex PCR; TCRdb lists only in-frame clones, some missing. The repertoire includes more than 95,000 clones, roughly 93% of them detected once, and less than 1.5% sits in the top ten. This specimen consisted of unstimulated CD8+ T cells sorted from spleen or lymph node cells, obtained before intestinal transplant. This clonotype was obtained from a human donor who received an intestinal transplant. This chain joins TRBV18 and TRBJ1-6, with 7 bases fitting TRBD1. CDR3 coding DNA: TGTGCCAGCTCACCAAAGGCTCAGGGGGGGAACAGAGATTCACCCCTCCACTTT. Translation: CASSPKAQGGNRDSPLHF.